One sample yielded the 18 T cell receptor beta chains listed below, sequenced in a study of CD8 T cell repertoires and HIV-1 epitope variants. Sequenced by immunoSEQ multiplex PCR; TCRdb stores in-frame clones only, minus some. The sample lists over 1,500 clones; more than 65% were seen once. For these receptors, no antigen is known. Sequenced material: cultured CD8+ T cells derived from PBMCs. These receptor sequences come from a male donor with HIV.

This clone was detected only once. V is TRBV19 and J is TRBJ1-5; D not certain. Per germline, CDR1 LNHDA and CDR2 SQIVND (reference sequence). The ends were cut back, 3 bases at V and 4 bases at J, with 13 bases in the middle. CDR3 length: 15 amino acids. The chain's CDR3 is CASSIGLQTNQPQHF. DNA of the CDR3: TGTGCCAGTAGTATTGGATTGCAGACTAATCAGCCCCAGCATTTT.

This clone has just a few counts. V is TRBV27 and J is TRBJ2-7; D is perhaps TRBD2 (6 bases). The germline CDR1 and CDR2 sequences are MNHEY and SMNVEV (reference sequence). This CDR3 comprises 13 residues. V lost 2 bases to trimming and J lost 6 bases, with 11 bases between them. CDR3 protein: CASSLTSFGEQYF. CDR3 bases: TGTGCCAGCAGTTTAACTAGCTTTGGCGAGCAGTACTTC.

The chain employs TRBV28 and TRBJ2-2; no firm D call. Trimming took off 7 bases at V and 4 bases at J, with 16 bases between the two ends. Germline lookup yields CDR1 MDHEN and CDR2 SYDVKM. The CDR3 covers 15 residues. The CDR3 nucleotides are TGTGCCAGCACCCCCATCCGGGCCTCCACCGGGGAGCTGTTTTTT. This translates into CASTPIRASTGELFF.

The chain couples TRBV25-1 to TRBJ2-7, with D hard to call. The length of the CDR3 is 15 residues. The V and J ends lost 4 bases and 0 bases respectively, with 13 bases between them. The germline CDR1 and CDR2 sequences are MGHDK and SYGVNS. CDR3 DNA sequence: TGTGCCAGCAGTGGTGACGAGACACCCTCCTACGAGCAGTACTTC. Residues: CASSGDETPSYEQYF.

V is TRBV11-3 and J is TRBJ2-3; D possibly corresponds to TRBD2 (5 bases). Germline CDR1 is SGHNT and CDR2 is YENEEA. Trimming removed 5 bases from V and 5 bases from J, with 17 bases in between. This CDR3 has 15 residues. The CDR3 loop reads CASSRREGVGDTQYF. The CDR3, as DNA: TGTGCCAGCAGCCGAAGAGAGGGAGTGGGAGATACGCAGTATTTT.

For this clone: Relative to the germline gene, one junction end is altered; a read error may explain this. The chain uses TRBV7-7 and TRBJ2-5, with 11 positions matching TRBD2. The CDR3 has 18 amino acids. CDR1 is SSHAT and CDR2 is FNYEAQ in the germline V gene (reference sequence). The CDR3 sequence: CASRAGTSGFNIQETQYF. CDR3 in DNA: TGTGCTAGCAGGGCCGGGACTAGCGGCTTCAACATTCAAGAGACCCAGTACTTC.

The rearrangement joins TRBV5-8 to TRBJ1-1; no definite D call. Germline V gene data show CDR1 as SGHTS and CDR2 as YDEGEE. Trimming left V 1 base short and J 0 bases short, with 1 base between. The CDR3 is 12 residues long. CDR3 sequence (DNA): TGTGCCAGCAGCTTGCTGAACACTGAAGCTTTCTTT. Protein sequence: CASSLLNTEAFF.

On this clone itself: A much more abundant neighbour one base away suggests this may be a read error. The conserved final phenylalanine or tryptophan is absent from the CDR3, which likely points to a read error. The chain recombines TRBV7-2 with TRBJ2-7; D might be TRBD2 (6 bases). CDR1 and CDR2 (germline): SGHTA, FQGNSA. V was pared by 2 bases and J by 6 bases, with 8 bases between. This CDR3 contains 12 residues. In nucleotides, the CDR3 is TGTGCCAGCAGCTTACGAGCGGGCGAGCAGTACCTC. Translation: CASSLRAGEQYL.

The genes are TRBV6-6 and TRBJ2-1; weak D call: TRBD2 (5 bases). The V end lost 6 bases, the J end lost 9 bases, and 9 bases lay between the germline ends. Germline V lookup: CDR1 MNHNY, CDR2 SVGAGI (reference sequence). The CDR3 is 11 residues long. CDR3 in DNA: TGTGCCAGCAGCGAGGGTGGTGAGCAGTTCTTC. Protein sequence: CASSEGGEQFF.

The rearrangement links TRBV5-6 to TRBJ2-7; 8 bases map to TRBD1. This CDR3 comprises 14 residues. V lost 1 base, J lost 2 bases, and 2 bases stayed unmatched. Germline-derived CDR1 and CDR2 are SGHDT and YYEEEE. This CDR3 is CASSLQGAPYEQYF. The CDR3, as DNA: TGTGCCAGCAGCTTGCAGGGGGCCCCCTACGAGCAGTACTTC. The variable domain in full, with the rest retrieved from reference TRBV5-6 and TRBJ2-7, is DAGVTQSPTHLIKTRGQQVTLRCSPKSGHDTVSWYQQALGQGPQFIFQYYEEEERQRGNFPDRFSGHQFPNYSSELNVNALLLGDSALYLCASSLQGAPYEQYFGPGTRLTVT.

The chain carries TRBV4-1 and TRBJ2-1; D gene uncertain. Germline CDR1 and CDR2: MGHRA and YSYEKL. The CDR3 has 12 residues. The V and J ends lost 3 bases and 8 bases respectively, with 8 bases between them. CDR3 protein: CASSHSRDEQFF. CDR3 sequence (DNA): TGCGCCAGCAGCCACTCACGGGATGAGCAGTTCTTC.

The chain employs TRBV15 and TRBJ2-5; possibly TRBD1 for D (6 bases). The CDR3 length is 14 residues. Germline loops: CDR1 LNHNV, CDR2 YYDKDF (reference sequence). V was trimmed by 0 bases and J by 4 bases, leaving 9 bases between them. The CDR3 spells CATSRDVGGETQYF. CDR3 sequence (DNA): TGTGCCACCAGCAGAGACGTAGGGGGAGAGACCCAGTACTTC.

V and J are TRBV2 and TRBJ2-7; D is uncertain. The CDR3 spans 14 residues. Germline lookup yields CDR1 SNHLY and CDR2 FYNNEI. V was clipped by 3 bases and J by 3 bases, with 12 bases between them. The CDR3 DNA reads TGTGCCAGCAGTGACGAGCTCGAGATCTACGAGCAGTACTTC. Translating it yields CASSDELEIYEQYF.

The sample holds one count of this clone. The chain links TRBV28 to TRBJ2-5, with TRBD2 matching 9 bases. This CDR3 is 18 amino acids long. Germline V gene data show CDR1 as MDHEN and CDR2 as SYDVKM. V trimming: 6 bases; J trimming: 4 bases; junction bases outside the gene matches: 18. CDR3 in amino acids: CASRPLGAAGGLSETQYF. The CDR3 bases are TGTGCCAGCAGACCCCTCGGGGCGGCGGGGGGGCTCTCAGAGACCCAGTACTTC. Full variable domain (missing parts from reference TRBV28 and TRBJ2-5): DVKVTQSSRYLVKRTGEKVFLECVQDMDHENMFWYRQDPGLGLRLIYFSYDVKMKEKGDIPEGYSVSREKKERFSLILESASTNQTSMYLCASRPLGAAGGLSETQYFGPGTRLLVL.

The chain carries TRBV5-1 and TRBJ2-7; D is uncertain. This CDR3 is 16 amino acids long. Trimming left V 0 bases short and J 1 base short, with 14 bases between. The germline V gene has CDR1 SGHRS and CDR2 YFSETQ. The CDR3 reads CASSLEEIPPSYEQYF. The CDR3, as DNA: TGCGCCAGCAGCTTGGAGGAGATCCCACCATCCTACGAGCAGTACTTC.

The chain combines TRBV19 with TRBJ2-7, with D unresolved. The V end was cut by 8 bases, the J end by 6 bases, with 11 bases between. The CDR3 has 11 residues. CDR1 LNHDA and CDR2 SQIVND come from the germline V gene (reference sequence). In DNA form, the CDR3 reads TGTGCCAGTGGGGATACTGGCGAGCAGTACTTC. Its protein product is CASGDTGEQYF.

This clone was picked up one time. V is TRBV2 and J is TRBJ2-5, with D perhaps matching TRBD1 (6 bases). CDR3 length: 15 amino acids. Germline V gene lookup returns CDR1 SNHLY and CDR2 FYNNEI. V shed 3 bases and J shed 7 bases, with 18 bases lying between them. CDR3 coding DNA: TGTGCCAGCAGTGATCCGGACAGCGCTTGGGGGACCCAGTACTTC. This sequence encodes CASSDPDSAWGTQYF. Supplemented by reference TRBV2 and TRBJ2-5, the full variable domain reads EPEVTQTPSHQVTQMGQEVILRCVPISNHLYFYWYRQILGQKVEFLVSFYNNEISEKSEIFDDQFSVERPDGSNFTLKIRSTKLEDSAMYFCASSDPDSAWGTQYFGPGTRLLVL.

The chain carries TRBV19 and TRBJ1-5, with a weak D call TRBD1 (5 bases). Germline CDR1 is LNHDA and CDR2 is SQIVND (reference sequence). The CDR3 is 14 residues long. V lost 5 bases to trimming and J lost 2 bases, with 10 bases between them. The CDR3 loop reads CASSDDSRNQPQHF. CDR3 DNA sequence: TGTGCCAGTAGTGACGACAGCCGCAATCAGCCCCAGCATTTT.